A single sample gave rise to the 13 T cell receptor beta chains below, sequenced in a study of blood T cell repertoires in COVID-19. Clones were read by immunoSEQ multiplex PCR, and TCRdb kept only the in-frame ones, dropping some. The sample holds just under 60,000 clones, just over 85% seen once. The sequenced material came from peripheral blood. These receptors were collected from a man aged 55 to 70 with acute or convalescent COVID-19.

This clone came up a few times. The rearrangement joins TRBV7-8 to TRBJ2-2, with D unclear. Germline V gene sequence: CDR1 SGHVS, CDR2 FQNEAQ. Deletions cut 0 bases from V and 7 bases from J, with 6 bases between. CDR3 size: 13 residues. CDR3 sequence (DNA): TGTGCCAGCAGCTTAGCTGGCGGCGGGGAGCTGTTTTTT. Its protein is CASSLAGGGELFF.

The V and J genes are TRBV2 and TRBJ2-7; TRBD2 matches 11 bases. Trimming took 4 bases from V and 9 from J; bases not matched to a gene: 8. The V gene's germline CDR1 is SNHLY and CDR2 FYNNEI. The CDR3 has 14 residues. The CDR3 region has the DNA TGTGCCAGCAGTGGGCTAGCGGGAGGAGAGGTGCAGTACTTC. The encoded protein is CASSGLAGGEVQYF.

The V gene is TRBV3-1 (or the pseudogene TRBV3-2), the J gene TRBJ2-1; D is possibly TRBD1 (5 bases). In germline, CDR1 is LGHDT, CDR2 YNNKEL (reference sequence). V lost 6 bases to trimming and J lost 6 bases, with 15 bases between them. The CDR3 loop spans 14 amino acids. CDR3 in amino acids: CASSWTQRGNEQFF. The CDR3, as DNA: TGTGCCAGCAGTTGGACGCAAAGGGGCAATGAGCAGTTCTTC.

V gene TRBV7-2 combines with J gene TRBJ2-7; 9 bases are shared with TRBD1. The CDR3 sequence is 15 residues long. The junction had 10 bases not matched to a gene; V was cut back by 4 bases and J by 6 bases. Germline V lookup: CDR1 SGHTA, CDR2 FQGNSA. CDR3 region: CASSSTGGPFSEQYF. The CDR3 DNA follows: TGTGCCAGCAGCTCAACAGGGGGCCCTTTTAGCGAGCAGTACTTC.

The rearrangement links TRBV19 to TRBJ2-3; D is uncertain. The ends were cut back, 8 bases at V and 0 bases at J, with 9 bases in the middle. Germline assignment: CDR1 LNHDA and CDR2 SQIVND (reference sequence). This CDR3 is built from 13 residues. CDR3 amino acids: CASSPGSTDTQYF. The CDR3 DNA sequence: TGTGCCAGTTCCCCCGGGAGCACAGATACGCAGTATTTT.

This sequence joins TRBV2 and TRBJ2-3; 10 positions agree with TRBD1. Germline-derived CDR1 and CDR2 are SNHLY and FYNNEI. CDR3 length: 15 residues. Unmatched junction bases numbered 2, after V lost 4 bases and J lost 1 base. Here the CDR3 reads CASSVGTGGTDTQYF. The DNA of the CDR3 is TGTGCCAGCAGTGTAGGGACAGGGGGCACAGATACGCAGTATTTT.

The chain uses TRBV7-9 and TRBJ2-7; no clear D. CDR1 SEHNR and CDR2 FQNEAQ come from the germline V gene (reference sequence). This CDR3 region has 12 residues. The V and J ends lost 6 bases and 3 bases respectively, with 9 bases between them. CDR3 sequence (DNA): TGTGCCAGCAGTACCTCCTACTACGAGCAGTACTTC. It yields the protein CASSTSYYEQYF.

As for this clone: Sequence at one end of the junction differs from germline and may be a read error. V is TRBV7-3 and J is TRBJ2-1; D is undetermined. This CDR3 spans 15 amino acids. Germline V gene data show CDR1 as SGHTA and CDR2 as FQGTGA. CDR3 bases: TGTGCCAGCAGCTTACGGTCAGGCAACCTCAATGAACAGTTCTTC. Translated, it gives CASSLRSGNLNEQFF.

CDR3 loop: CASSEQTGSYEQYF. CDR3 nucleotide sequence: TGTGCCAGCAGTGAGCAGACAGGGAGTTACGAGCAGTACTTC. The chain combines TRBV28 with TRBJ2-7, with 7 bases identical to TRBD1. Looked up from germline, CDR1 is MDHEN and CDR2 is SYDVKM. CDR3 length: 14 residues. J lost 4 bases, V lost 5 bases, and 8 bases had no gene match.

The CDR3 bases are TGTGCCAGCAGTTTAGTCGGGGGGAATGAGCAGTTCTTC. It yields the protein CASSLVGGNEQFF. The rearrangement uses TRBV12-3 or TRBV12-4 and TRBJ2-1; 7 nucleotides align to TRBD2. This CDR3 region has 13 residues. V dropped 1 base and J dropped 7; count of bases not matched to a gene: 1.

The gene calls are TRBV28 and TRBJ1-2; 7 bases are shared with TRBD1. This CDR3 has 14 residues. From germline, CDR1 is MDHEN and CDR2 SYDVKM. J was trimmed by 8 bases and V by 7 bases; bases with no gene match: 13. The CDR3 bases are TGTGCCAGCACTTATCCGAAGGGGGCCGGCGGCTACACCTTC. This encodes CASTYPKGAGGYTF.

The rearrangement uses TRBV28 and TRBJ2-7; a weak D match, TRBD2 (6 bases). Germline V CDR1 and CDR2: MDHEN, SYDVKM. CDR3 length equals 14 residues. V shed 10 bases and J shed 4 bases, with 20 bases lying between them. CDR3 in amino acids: CATGRPGVSYEQYF. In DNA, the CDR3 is TGTGCCACGGGGCGACCGGGAGTCAGTTACGAGCAGTACTTC. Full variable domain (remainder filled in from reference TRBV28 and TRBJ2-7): DVKVTQSSRYLVKRTGEKVFLECVQDMDHENMFWYRQDPGLGLRLIYFSYDVKMKEKGDIPEGYSVSREKKERFSLILESASTNQTSMYLCATGRPGVSYEQYFGPGTRLTVT.

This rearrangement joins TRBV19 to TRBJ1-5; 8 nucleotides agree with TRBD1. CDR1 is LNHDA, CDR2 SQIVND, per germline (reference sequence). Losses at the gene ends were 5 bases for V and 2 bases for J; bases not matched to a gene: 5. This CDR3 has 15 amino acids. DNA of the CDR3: TGTGCCAGTAGTGACAGGGGTGTGGGCAATCAGCCCCAGCATTTT. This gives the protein CASSDRGVGNQPQHF.